This T cell receptor beta chain appears in the sequencing data of a study of blood T cell repertoires in COVID-19. In this sample, this clone is medium-sized. In the authors' workflow: Counts of nucleated cells, estimated from reference gene primer amplification, were obtained. Sequencing used immunoSEQ multiplex PCR; TCRdb keeps in-frame clones, though not all of them. The V and J calls and clone size are taken from that table; D and trimming were inferred from the DNA. The top ten hold around 1.2% of the sample, which has about 180,000 clones, roughly nine tenths seen once. Living in about two dozen US areas, the participants were between roughly 18 and 89 years of age. Participants' reported clinical history set cohort assignment. Trimming removed 2 bases from V and 13 bases from J, with 20 bases in between. This CDR3 contains 15 residues.

This rearrangement joins TRBV6-7 to TRBJ2-2, with D possibly being TRBD1 (6 bases). TRBV6-7 is noted as an ORF with a role that remains uncertain. The material sequenced was PBMCs or T cells enriched from blood (not recorded which). This clonotype originated in a human donor with acute COVID-19. The donor label of this sample is uncertain. CDR3 in DNA: TGTGCCAGCAGTTACCCTTCTACAGGGACCTATCGGCTGTTTTTT. Its translation: CASSYPSTGTYRLFF.